A single sample gave rise to the 8 T cell receptor beta chains below, sequenced in a study of glioma-infiltrating T cells after dendritic cell vaccination. Stated time point: after dendritic cell vaccination, including at tumor progression/relapse. The repertoire was sequenced with immunoSEQ multiplex PCR; TCRdb's copy has only in-frame clones and lacks some. The repertoire consists of some 60,000 clones, with roughly four fifths occurring once and the leading ten covering approximately 14%. Sequencing used blood, obtained after dendritic cell vaccination. The receptors originated from a human donor with glioblastoma.

The chain links TRBV9 to TRBJ1-2, with 7 bases that match TRBD1. The germline gives CDR1 SGDLS, CDR2 YYNGEE. This CDR3 is 14 amino acids long. The V gene end was trimmed by 0 bases and the J gene end by 8 bases; junction bases not matched to a gene: 7. This CDR3 is CASSVDFRGAGYTF. As DNA, the CDR3 is TGTGCCAGCAGCGTAGATTTCAGGGGGGCGGGCTACACCTTC.

The rearrangement uses TRBV7-9 and TRBJ2-2; the D gene is possibly TRBD2 (6 bases). Trimming removed 2 bases from V and 3 bases from J, with 10 bases in between. Germline CDR1 and CDR2: SEHNR and FQNEAQ (reference sequence). The CDR3 is 15 amino acids. CDR3 DNA sequence: TGTGCCAGCAGCTTAATCTGGGGGGACACCGGGGAGCTGTTTTTT. Amino acids: CASSLIWGDTGELFF.

J is TRBJ1-5 and V is TRBV7-9; the match to TRBD1 covers 7 bases. Germline CDR1 is SEHNR and CDR2 is FQNEAQ (reference sequence). V gave up 5 bases and J gave up 3 bases; unmatched junction bases: 7. The CDR3 contains 15 residues. The CDR3: CASSNTGQYNQPQHF. CDR3 in DNA: TGTGCCAGCAGCAACACGGGACAGTACAATCAGCCCCAGCATTTT. Together with reference TRBV7-9 and TRBJ1-5, the CDR3 gives the full variable domain: DTGVSQNPRHKITKRGQNVTFRCDPISEHNRLYWYRQTLGQGPEFLTYFQNEAQLEKSRLLSDRFSAERPKGSFSTLEIQRTEQGDSAMYLCASSNTGQYNQPQHFGDGTRLSIL.

This sequence joins TRBV6-1 and TRBJ2-7; TRBD1 agrees at 8 bases. V trimming: 11 bases; J trimming: 4 bases; junction bases outside the gene matches: 7. Germline V gene lookup returns CDR1 MNHNS and CDR2 SASEGT. The CDR3 extends over 12 amino acids. CDR3 sequence reads: CAGQTGGYEQYF. The CDR3 DNA reads as TGTGCCGGGCAAACAGGGGGGTACGAGCAGTACTTC.

The genes are TRBV7-9 and TRBJ2-7; the D gene is possibly TRBD1 (5 bases). The germline V gene encodes CDR1 SEHNR and CDR2 FQNEAQ (reference sequence). There are 14 residues in the CDR3. The germline V and J ends were trimmed by 1 base and 2 bases, with 9 bases remaining between them. The CDR3 loop reads CASSLGQRTYEQYF. CDR3 sequence (DNA): TGTGCCAGCAGCTTAGGACAGCGCACCTACGAGCAGTACTTC. The variable domain in full, completed from reference TRBV7-9 and TRBJ2-7, reads DTGVSQNPRHKITKRGQNVTFRCDPISEHNRLYWYRQTLGQGPEFLTYFQNEAQLEKSRLLSDRFSAERPKGSFSTLEIQRTEQGDSAMYLCASSLGQRTYEQYFGPGTRLTVT.

The V gene is TRBV5-1, the J gene TRBJ1-1; possible D gene TRBD1, 5 bases. The CDR3 is 14 amino acids. Germline V gene sequence: CDR1 SGHRS, CDR2 YFSETQ. V shed 3 bases and J shed 1 base, with 10 bases lying between them. CDR3 DNA: TGCGCCAGCAGCTGGGGTGACAGGAACACTGAAGCTTTCTTT. Residues: CASSWGDRNTEAFF.

This clone appeared a single time. The chain is built from TRBV6-6 and TRBJ1-1; TRBD1 might be the D (6 bases). Deletions cut 7 bases from V and 3 bases from J, with 12 bases between. The CDR3 has 13 residues. The germline gives CDR1 MNHNY, CDR2 SVGAGI (reference sequence). Written as DNA, the CDR3 is TGTGCCAGCATAAGGGGGGGGCACACTGAAGCTTTCTTT. Its protein is CASIRGGHTEAFF.

This sequence joins TRBV30 and TRBJ2-1; D might be TRBD2 (7 bases). CDR3 length: 15 residues. The germline V gene encodes CDR1 GTSNPN and CDR2 SVGIG (reference sequence). Trimming took off 7 bases at V and 7 bases at J, with 23 bases between the two ends. DNA for the CDR3: TGTGCCTCCCCGAGTGGGGGGGGGCCCTCTAATGAGCAGTTCTTC. Translated: CASPSGGGPSNEQFF.